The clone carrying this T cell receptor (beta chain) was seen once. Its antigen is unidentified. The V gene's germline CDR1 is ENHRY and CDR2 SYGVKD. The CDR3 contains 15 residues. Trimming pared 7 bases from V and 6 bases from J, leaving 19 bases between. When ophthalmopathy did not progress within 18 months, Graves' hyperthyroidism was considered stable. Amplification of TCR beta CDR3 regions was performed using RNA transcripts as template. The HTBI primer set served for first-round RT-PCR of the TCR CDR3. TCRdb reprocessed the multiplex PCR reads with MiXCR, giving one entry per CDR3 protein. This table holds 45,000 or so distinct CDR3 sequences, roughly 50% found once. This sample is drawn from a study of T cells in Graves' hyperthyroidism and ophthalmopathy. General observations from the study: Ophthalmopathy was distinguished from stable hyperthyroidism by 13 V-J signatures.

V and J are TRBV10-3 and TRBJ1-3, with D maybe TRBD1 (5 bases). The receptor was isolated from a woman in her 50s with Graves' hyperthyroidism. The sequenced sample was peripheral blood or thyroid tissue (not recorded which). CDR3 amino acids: CAITAGARNANTIYF. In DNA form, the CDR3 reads TGTGCCATCACTGCCGGGGCAAGGAACGCAAACACCATATATTTT.